This T cell receptor beta chain is drawn from a study of Graves' ophthalmopathy and Graves' hyperthyroidism. This clonotype was counted a single time. The sequenced template was RNA, covering the TCR beta CDR3 region. Amplification began with first-round RT-PCR using HTBI primers, then second-round multiplex PCR was performed. TCRdb re-called the multiplex PCR reads through MiXCR, storing one row per CDR3 protein. This sample has over a million distinct CDR3 sequences, with 35% to 45% found just once. What was sequenced was peripheral blood or thyroid tissue (not recorded which). The source is an adult man with Graves' hyperthyroidism.

CDR3 sequence (DNA): TGTGCCAGCAGTTTATCTGTGCGGGCAGGGGGCACTGAAGCTTTCTTT. Its translation is CASSLSVRAGGTEAFF. The V call is TRBV19, the J call TRBJ1-1; the match to TRBD1 covers 7 bases. CDR1 and CDR2 from the germline V gene are LNHDA and SQIVND (reference sequence). The V and J ends lost 9 bases and 4 bases, in that order; junction bases with no gene match: 17. The CDR3 covers 16 residues.